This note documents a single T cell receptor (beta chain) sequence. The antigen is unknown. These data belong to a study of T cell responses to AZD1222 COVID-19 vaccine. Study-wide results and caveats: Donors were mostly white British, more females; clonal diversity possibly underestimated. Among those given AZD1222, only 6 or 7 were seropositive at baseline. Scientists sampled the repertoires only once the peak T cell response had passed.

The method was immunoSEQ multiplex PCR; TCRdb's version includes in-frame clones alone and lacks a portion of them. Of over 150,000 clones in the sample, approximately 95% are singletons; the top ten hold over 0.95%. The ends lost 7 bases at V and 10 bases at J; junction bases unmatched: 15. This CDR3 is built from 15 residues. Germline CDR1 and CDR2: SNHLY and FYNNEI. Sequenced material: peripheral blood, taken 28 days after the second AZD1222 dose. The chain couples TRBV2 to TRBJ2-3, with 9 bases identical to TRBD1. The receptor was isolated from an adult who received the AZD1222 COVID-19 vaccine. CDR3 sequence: CASTPRGTGFFAQYF. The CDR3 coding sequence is TGTGCCAGCACCCCTCGGGGGACAGGGTTTTTCGCGCAGTATTTT. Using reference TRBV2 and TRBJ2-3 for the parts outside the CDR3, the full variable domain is EPEVTQTPSHQVTQMGQEVILRCVPISNHLYFYWYRQILGQKVEFLVSFYNNEISEKSEIFDDQFSVERPDGSNFTLKIRSTKLEDSAMYFCASTPRGTGFFAQYFGPGTRLTVL.